Below are 27 T cell receptor beta chains sequenced from a single sample in a study of regulatory T cells in long-lasting Graves disease. Construction of TCR beta libraries relied on iRepertoire HTBI primers and on Arm-PCR targeting CDR3 regions. MiXCR was run by TCRdb on the multiplex PCR reads, yielding one entry per CDR3 protein. The data contain roughly 380,000 distinct CDR3 sequences, 15% to 17% of them singletons. Stated time point: newly diagnosed GD, antithyroid drugs for less than 3 months. Researchers made the TCR library from RNA that was extracted from PBMCs. The source material was peripheral blood mononuclear cells (PBMCs), sampled at new diagnosis, from a patient treated with antithyroid drugs. The receptors come from a female donor with Graves disease.

Comment on this clonotype: A much larger clonotype is one base distant, so this may be a read error. The rearrangement uses TRBV4-1 and TRBJ2-1; weak D call: TRBD2 (6 bases). The V gene's germline CDR1 is MGHRA and CDR2 YSYEKL. Trimming removed 8 bases from V and 5 bases from J, with 22 bases in between. The CDR3 has 16 amino acids. The DNA of the CDR3 is TGCGCCAGCCAAAACACCTTAGCGGTTTCCCACAATGAGCAGTTCTTC. Translated: CASQNTLAVSHNEQFF.

This clonotype was seen more than once but under ten times. This rearrangement joins TRBV29-1 to TRBJ1-2; D is unclear. Germline loops: CDR1 SQVTM, CDR2 ANQGSEA. The CDR3 has 11 amino acids. V was clipped by 3 bases and J by 8 bases, with 10 bases between them. The CDR3 spells CSVEPIPGYTF. Here the CDR3 DNA reads TGCAGCGTTGAGCCGATACCGGGCTACACCTTC.

This clonotype was detected many times. This rearrangement joins TRBV20-1 to TRBJ2-1; 13 positions agree with TRBD2. Looked up from germline, CDR1 is DFQATT and CDR2 is SNEGSKA (reference sequence). The CDR3 has 15 amino acids. V was pared by 2 bases and J by 7 bases, with 5 bases of the junction left unmatched. The CDR3 DNA reads TGCAGTGCTAGACCGACTAGCGGGAGGAGAAATGAGCAGTTCTTC. Protein product: CSARPTSGRRNEQFF.

This clonotype was detected ten times or more. The chain uses TRBV3-1 and TRBJ1-6, with 7 bases fitting TRBD1. The germline gives CDR1 LGHDT, CDR2 YNNKEL (reference sequence). With 1 base clipped from V and 8 bases from J, the junction kept 8 bases outside the gene matches. The CDR3 runs 16 residues. The CDR3 nucleotides are TGTGCCAGCAGCCAAGGGCAGGGGGGAACCTATTCACCCCTCCACTTT. Protein: CASSQGQGGTYSPLHF.

This sequence joins TRBV18 and TRBJ1-1; D gene uncertain. Between the trimmed V and J ends, which lost 1 base and 0 bases, there was a span of 9 bases. The CDR3 length is 15 residues. The germline gives CDR1 KGHSH, CDR2 LQKENI. Here the CDR3 reads CASSPLENMNTEAFF. DNA of the CDR3: TGTGCCAGCTCACCACTTGAGAACATGAACACTGAAGCTTTCTTT. Drawing the rest from reference TRBV18 and TRBJ1-1, the complete variable domain is NAGVMQNPRHLVRRRGQEARLRCSPMKGHSHVYWYRQLPEEGLKFMVYLQKENIIDESGMPKERFSAEFPKEGPSILRIQQVVRGDSAAYFCASSPLENMNTEAFFGQGTRLTVV.

The genes are TRBV12-3 or TRBV12-4 and TRBJ1-1; perhaps TRBD1 as D (6 bases). The CDR3 runs to 16 residues. Trimming removed 6 bases at V and 0 bases at J, with 17 bases between. This chain's CDR3 is CASRPKGQGMNTEAFF. For the CDR3, the DNA is TGTGCCAGCAGACCTAAGGGACAAGGAATGAACACTGAAGCTTTCTTT.

Ten or more counts support this clonotype. This rearrangement joins TRBV20-1 to TRBJ2-3, with D unclear. The CDR3 has 17 residues. Germline V gene data show CDR1 as DFQATT and CDR2 as SNEGSKA (reference sequence). V was trimmed by 0 bases and J by 3 bases, leaving 19 bases between them. CDR3 in DNA: TGCAGTGCTAGAGATGTGGGAACACCCTTGACAACAGATACGCAGTATTTT. As protein: CSARDVGTPLTTDTQYF.

This clonotype was counted many times. The chain uses TRBV7-3 and TRBJ2-1, with 12 nucleotides matching TRBD2. This CDR3 spans 15 amino acids. With 4 bases clipped from V and 8 bases from J, the junction kept 6 bases outside the gene matches. From germline, CDR1 is SGHTA and CDR2 FQGTGA. The CDR3 spells CASSSSGGAGDEQFF. CDR3 nucleotides: TGTGCCAGCAGCTCTAGCGGGGGGGCGGGGGATGAGCAGTTCTTC.

This clonotype was seen at least ten times. The chain recombines TRBV2 with TRBJ2-3; TRBD1 agrees at 9 bases. This CDR3 comprises 14 residues. The germline gives CDR1 SNHLY, CDR2 FYNNEI. V lost 8 bases, J lost 1 base, and 4 bases stayed unmatched. The CDR3 region has the DNA TGTGCCAGCCCAAGGGACAGGGGCACAGATACGCAGTATTTT. It specifies CASPRDRGTDTQYF.

This clonotype was seen a few times. V gene TRBV9 combines with J gene TRBJ1-1, with D perhaps TRBD1 (5 bases). The CDR3 runs 13 residues. In germline, CDR1 is SGDLS, CDR2 YYNGEE. V lost 4 bases and J lost 5, with 12 bases in between. The CDR3 coding sequence is TGTGCCAGCAGCCCGGCAGGGAGGACTGAAGCTTTCTTT. This translates into CASSPAGRTEAFF.

The J gene is TRBJ2-5, the V gene TRBV5-1; D not resolved. Trimming cost V 0 bases and J 2 bases, with 11 bases left between them. The CDR3 has 15 amino acids. CDR1 and CDR2 (germline): SGHRS, YFSETQ. This CDR3 is CASSLVRSEQETQYF. The CDR3 nucleotides read TGCGCCAGCAGCTTGGTTAGGTCAGAACAAGAGACCCAGTACTTC.

This chain joins TRBV29-1 and TRBJ1-2; 7 bases are shared with TRBD1. This CDR3 spans 15 amino acids. The germline V gene has CDR1 SQVTM and CDR2 ANQGSEA. V was clipped by 6 bases and J by 2 bases; unmatched bases: 12. In DNA, the CDR3 is TGCAGCGTCCCAACTCACAAACAGGGGAACTATGGCTACACCTTC. Translation gives CSVPTHKQGNYGYTF.

This chain joins TRBV7-6 and TRBJ2-1, with 12 bases that match TRBD2. J gave up 1 base and V 8 bases, and 12 bases lay outside the gene matches. CDR1 and CDR2 (germline): SGHVS, FNYEAQ. The CDR3 length is 18 residues. Here the CDR3 DNA reads TGTGCCAGCCCCAGTTCTTCGACTAGCGGGAGATCCTACAATGAGCAGTTCTTC. Encoded protein: CASPSSSTSGRSYNEQFF.

There are many counts of this clonotype. The chain uses TRBV20-1 and TRBJ2-7, with TRBD2 as a possible D gene (6 bases). Trimming left V 7 bases short and J 0 bases short, with 19 bases between. The CDR3 is made up of 15 amino acids. Germline CDR1 and CDR2: DFQATT and SNEGSKA (reference sequence). CDR3 region: CSVSGAGISSYEQYF. The DNA for the CDR3 is TGCAGTGTGTCTGGAGCGGGTATTTCCTCCTACGAGCAGTACTTC.

In its sample, this clonotype was seen a few times. The chain combines TRBV7-3 with TRBJ2-3; 7 bases fit TRBD1. The trim removed 4 bases at V and 5 bases at J, leaving 6 bases unmatched. Germline assignment: CDR1 SGHTA and CDR2 FQGTGA. This CDR3 has 14 amino acids. The CDR3 is CASSSGTEEDTQYF. The CDR3 DNA sequence: TGTGCCAGCAGCTCGGGGACAGAAGAAGATACGCAGTATTTT.

In the case of this clonotype: A much larger clone lies one base from this, so it may be a read error. The chain is built from TRBV5-1 and TRBJ1-5; D remains unclear. The CDR3 totals 17 residues. Germline V gene data show CDR1 as SGHRS and CDR2 as YFSETQ. Trimming removed 0 bases from V and 0 bases from J, with 13 bases in between. The CDR3, as DNA: TGCGCCAGCAGCTTGGCCGCGGGTGGGGATAGCAATCAGCCCCAGCATTTT. Amino acids: CASSLAAGGDSNQPQHF.

The chain carries TRBV5-1 and TRBJ2-7; 10 nucleotides align to TRBD2. From germline, CDR1 is SGHRS and CDR2 YFSETQ. The CDR3 length is 15 residues. The V segment lost 4 bases and the J segment 2 bases; nucleotides outside the gene matches: 6. The CDR3 DNA reads as TGCGCCAGCAGCGCGGGGACTAGCGCTGCCTACGAGCAGTACTTC. Translating it yields CASSAGTSAAYEQYF. Full variable domain (remainder filled in from reference TRBV5-1 and TRBJ2-7): KAGVTQTPRYLIKTRGQQVTLSCSPISGHRSVSWYQQTPGQGLQFLFEYFSETQRNKGNFPGRFSGRQFSNSRSEMNVSTLELGDSALYLCASSAGTSAAYEQYFGPGTRLTVT.

The sample holds a few counts of this clonotype. The V and J genes are TRBV5-1 and TRBJ2-1, with D perhaps being TRBD1 or TRBD2 (5 bases each). V dropped 3 bases and J dropped 15 bases, with 25 bases sitting between them. CDR1 SGHRS and CDR2 YFSETQ come from the germline V gene. The CDR3 sequence is 15 residues long. CDR3 DNA: TGCGCCAGCAGCTATAGTAGGTCCGCAATTGAGGGGCGGTTCTTC. Translated: CASSYSRSAIEGRFF.

With respect to this clonotype: This clone may be a read error of a much larger clone one base away. The CDR3 DNA follows: TGCAGTGCTGGCAGGAGCAAAGAGGCCCAGTACTTC. Protein product: CSAGRSKEAQYF. The chain carries TRBV20-1 and TRBJ2-5; D call uncertain. The V gene's germline CDR1 is DFQATT and CDR2 SNEGSKA (reference sequence). The CDR3 extends over 12 amino acids.

This clonotype was found many times. CDR3 in amino acids: CASSPTPGQGAEAFF. The DNA for the CDR3 is TGTGCCAGCAGCCCCACCCCGGGACAGGGCGCTGAAGCTTTCTTT. This rearrangement joins TRBV9 to TRBJ1-1; TRBD1 matches 9 bases. The junction had 10 bases not matched to a gene; V was cut back by 4 bases and J by 6 bases. Germline V lookup: CDR1 SGDLS, CDR2 YYNGEE. This CDR3 contains 15 residues.

This clonotype was detected only a few times. The chain uses TRBV29-1 and TRBJ2-2; no clear D gene. Germline values: CDR1 SQVTM, CDR2 ANQGSEA. V lost 0 bases and J 7 bases, leaving 9 bases between the germline ends. CDR3 length equals 13 residues. CDR3 nucleotide sequence: TGCAGCGTTGAAGATAGTGGGATCGGGGAGCTGTTTTTT. This codes for CSVEDSGIGELFF.

The sample holds a few counts of this clonotype. The chain couples TRBV4-1 to TRBJ2-3, with 11 bases that match TRBD1. Trimming removed 0 bases from V and 2 bases from J; junction bases left unmatched: 4. This CDR3 spans 17 amino acids. Per the germline V gene, CDR1 is MGHRA and CDR2 is YSYEKL. CDR3 in amino acids: CASSQEGQGDFTDTQYF. The CDR3 DNA sequence: TGCGCCAGCAGCCAAGAGGGACAGGGGGACTTCACAGATACGCAGTATTTT.

This clonotype showed up many times. V is TRBV7-3 and J is TRBJ2-1, with D hard to call. The CDR3 contains 13 residues. V lost 1 base to trimming and J lost 3 bases, with 4 bases between them. Germline V gene sequence: CDR1 SGHTA, CDR2 FQGTGA. CDR3 residues: CASSLSDYNEQFF. The CDR3 coding sequence is TGTGCCAGCAGCTTAAGTGACTACAATGAGCAGTTCTTC.

This clonotype was observed many times. V is TRBV6-1 and J is TRBJ1-1; D is unclear. The CDR3 is 13 residues long. Looked up from germline, CDR1 is MNHNS and CDR2 is SASEGT. V dropped 7 bases and J dropped 6 bases, with 15 bases sitting between them. CDR3 region: CASTPGPGAEAFF. Written as DNA, the CDR3 is TGTGCCAGCACCCCGGGCCCTGGAGCTGAAGCTTTCTTT.

This clonotype occurred many times. The CDR3 loop reads CASGTATSGNTIYF. DNA of the CDR3: TGTGCCAGCGGGACAGCCACCTCTGGAAACACCATATATTTT. The V gene is TRBV19, the J gene TRBJ1-3, with TRBD1 identical over 7 bases. The CDR3 runs 14 residues. Germline assignment: CDR1 LNHDA and CDR2 SQIVND (reference sequence). With 9 bases clipped from V and 0 bases from J, the junction kept 5 bases outside the gene matches.

This clonotype was picked up many times. This sequence joins TRBV24-1 and TRBJ2-5; D not resolved. CDR3 length: 12 residues. V lost 4 bases and J lost 3, with 5 bases in between. Germline CDR1 and CDR2: KGHDR and SFDVKD. The CDR3 here is CATSEAEETQYF. The CDR3 DNA reads TGTGCCACCAGTGAGGCTGAAGAGACCCAGTACTTC.

At least ten counts were recorded for this clonotype. This sequence joins TRBV20-1 and TRBJ2-7; 12 bases fit TRBD2. Germline-derived CDR1 and CDR2 are DFQATT and SNEGSKA (reference sequence). Trimming cost V 1 base and J 4 bases; bases outside gene matches: 8. The CDR3 is 16 residues long. CDR3 sequence: CSARGFRLAGEYEQYF. The CDR3 DNA reads TGCAGTGCTAGAGGTTTTCGACTAGCGGGAGAATACGAGCAGTACTTC.